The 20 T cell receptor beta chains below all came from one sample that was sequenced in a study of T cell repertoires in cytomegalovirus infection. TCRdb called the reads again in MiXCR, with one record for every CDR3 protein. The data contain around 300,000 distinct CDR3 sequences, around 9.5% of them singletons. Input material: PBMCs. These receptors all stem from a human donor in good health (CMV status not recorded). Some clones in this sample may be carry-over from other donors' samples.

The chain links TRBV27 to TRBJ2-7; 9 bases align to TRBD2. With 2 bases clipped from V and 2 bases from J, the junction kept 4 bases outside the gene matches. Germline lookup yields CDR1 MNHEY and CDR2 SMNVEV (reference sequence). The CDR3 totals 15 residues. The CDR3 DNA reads TGTGCCAGCAGTTTAATGGGCGGGAGGGCCTACGAGCAGTACTTC. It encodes CASSLMGGRAYEQYF.

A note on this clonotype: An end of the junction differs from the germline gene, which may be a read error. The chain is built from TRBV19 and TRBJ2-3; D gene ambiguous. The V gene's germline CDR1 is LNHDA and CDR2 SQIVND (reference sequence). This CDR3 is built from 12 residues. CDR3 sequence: CSSSLATDTQYF. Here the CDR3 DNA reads TGTTCCAGTAGTTTGGCGACAGATACGCAGTATTTT.

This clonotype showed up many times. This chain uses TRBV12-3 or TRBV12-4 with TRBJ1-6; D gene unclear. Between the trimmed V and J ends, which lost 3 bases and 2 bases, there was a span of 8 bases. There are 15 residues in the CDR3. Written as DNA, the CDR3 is TGTGCCAGCAGTTTGATGGGGACCTATAATTCACCCCTCCACTTT. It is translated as CASSLMGTYNSPLHF.

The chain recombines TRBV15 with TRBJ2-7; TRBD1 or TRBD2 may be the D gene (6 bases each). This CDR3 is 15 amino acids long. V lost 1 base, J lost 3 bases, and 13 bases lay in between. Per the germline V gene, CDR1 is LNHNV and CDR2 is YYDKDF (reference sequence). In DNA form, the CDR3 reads TGTGCCACCAGCAGAGGACGGACAGCGGGCTACGAGCAGTACTTC. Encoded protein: CATSRGRTAGYEQYF.

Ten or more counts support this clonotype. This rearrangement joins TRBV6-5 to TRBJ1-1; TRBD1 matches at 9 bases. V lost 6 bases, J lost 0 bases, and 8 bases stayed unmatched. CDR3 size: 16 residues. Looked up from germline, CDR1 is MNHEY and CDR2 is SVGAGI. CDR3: CASRRDRGSMNTEAFF. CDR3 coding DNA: TGTGCCAGCAGACGCGACAGGGGGTCGATGAACACTGAAGCTTTCTTT.

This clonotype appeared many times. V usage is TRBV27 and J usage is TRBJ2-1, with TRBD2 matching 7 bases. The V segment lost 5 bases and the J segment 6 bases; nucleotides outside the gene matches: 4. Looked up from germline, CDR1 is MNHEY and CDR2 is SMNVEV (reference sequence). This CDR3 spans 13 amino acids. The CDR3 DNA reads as TGTGCCAGCAGTCGACTAGCAGGCAATGAGCAGTTCTTC. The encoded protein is CASSRLAGNEQFF.

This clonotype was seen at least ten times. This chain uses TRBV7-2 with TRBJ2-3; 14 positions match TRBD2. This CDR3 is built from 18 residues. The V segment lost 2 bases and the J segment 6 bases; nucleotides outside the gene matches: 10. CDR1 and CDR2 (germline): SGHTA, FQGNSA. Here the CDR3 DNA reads TGTGCCAGCAGCTTACACGGGACTAGCGGGGGCGGGTCGGATACGCAGTATTTT. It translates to CASSLHGTSGGGSDTQYF.

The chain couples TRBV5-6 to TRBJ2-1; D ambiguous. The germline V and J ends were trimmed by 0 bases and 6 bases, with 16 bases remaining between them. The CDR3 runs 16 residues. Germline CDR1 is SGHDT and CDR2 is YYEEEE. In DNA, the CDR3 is TGTGCCAGCAGCTTGGGAGGCGGAGATGGACGCAATGAGCAGTTCTTC. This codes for CASSLGGGDGRNEQFF.

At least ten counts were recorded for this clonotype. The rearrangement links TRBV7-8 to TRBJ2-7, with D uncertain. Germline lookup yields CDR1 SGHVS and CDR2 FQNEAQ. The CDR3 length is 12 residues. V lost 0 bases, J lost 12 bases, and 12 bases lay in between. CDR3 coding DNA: TGTGCCAGCAGCTTAGCCGCGGAAAGGAGGTACTTC. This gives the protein CASSLAAERRYF.

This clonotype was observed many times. CDR3 bases: TGTGCCAGCAGTTCCTCTAGCGGGAGGTTCTCTGCGCAGTACTTC. Translated: CASSSSSGRFSAQYF. The V gene is TRBV28, the J gene TRBJ2-7; TRBD2 aligns across 11 bases. V shed 4 bases and J 9 bases; nucleotides not matched to a gene: 11. The CDR3 loop spans 15 amino acids. Germline loops: CDR1 MDHEN, CDR2 SYDVKM.

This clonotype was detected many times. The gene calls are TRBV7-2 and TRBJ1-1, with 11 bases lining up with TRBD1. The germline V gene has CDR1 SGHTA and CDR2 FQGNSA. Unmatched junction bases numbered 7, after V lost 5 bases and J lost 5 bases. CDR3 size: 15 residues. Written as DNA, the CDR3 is TGTGCCAGCAGCCAGGACAGGGGGCGGGAAACTGAAGCTTTCTTT. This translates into CASSQDRGRETEAFF.

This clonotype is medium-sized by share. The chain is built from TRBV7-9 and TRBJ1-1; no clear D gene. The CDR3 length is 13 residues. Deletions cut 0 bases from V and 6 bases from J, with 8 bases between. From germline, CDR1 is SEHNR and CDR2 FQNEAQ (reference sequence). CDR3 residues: CASSLAGIAEAFF. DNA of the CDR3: TGTGCCAGCAGCTTAGCGGGAATCGCTGAAGCTTTCTTT.

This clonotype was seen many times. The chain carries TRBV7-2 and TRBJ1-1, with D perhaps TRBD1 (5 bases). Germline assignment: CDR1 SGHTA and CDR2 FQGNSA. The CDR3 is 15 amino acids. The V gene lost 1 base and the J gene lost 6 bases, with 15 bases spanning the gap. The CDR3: CASSLVGGLPAEAFF. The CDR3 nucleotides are TGTGCCAGCAGCTTAGTGGGGGGGTTGCCCGCTGAAGCTTTCTTT.

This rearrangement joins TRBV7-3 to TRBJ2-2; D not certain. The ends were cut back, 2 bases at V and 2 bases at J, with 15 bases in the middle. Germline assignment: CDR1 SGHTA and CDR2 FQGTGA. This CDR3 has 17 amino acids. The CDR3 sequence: CASSLFGPRKNTGELFF. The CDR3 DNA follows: TGTGCCAGCAGCTTATTCGGGCCGAGGAAAAACACCGGGGAGCTGTTTTTT.

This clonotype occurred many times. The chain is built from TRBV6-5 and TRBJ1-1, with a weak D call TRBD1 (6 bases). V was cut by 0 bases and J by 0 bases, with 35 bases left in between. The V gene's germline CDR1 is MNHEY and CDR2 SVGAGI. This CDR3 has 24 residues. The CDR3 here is CASSYSIPLDSEMGRAPLNTEAFF. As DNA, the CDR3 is TGTGCCAGCAGTTACTCCATTCCATTGGACAGCGAGATGGGACGGGCCCCTTTGAACACTGAAGCTTTCTTT.

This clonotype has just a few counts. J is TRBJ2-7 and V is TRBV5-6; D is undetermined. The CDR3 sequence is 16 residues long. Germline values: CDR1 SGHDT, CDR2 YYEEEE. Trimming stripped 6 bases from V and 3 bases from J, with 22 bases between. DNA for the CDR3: TGTGCCAGCAACCCCTATCGCGGCGGATCCCTCTACGAGCAGTACTTC. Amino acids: CASNPYRGGSLYEQYF.

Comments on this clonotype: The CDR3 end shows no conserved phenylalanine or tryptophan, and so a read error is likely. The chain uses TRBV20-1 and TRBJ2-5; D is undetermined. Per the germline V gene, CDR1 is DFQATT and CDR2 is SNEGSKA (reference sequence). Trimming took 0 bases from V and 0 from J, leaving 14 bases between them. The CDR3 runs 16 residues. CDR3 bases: TGCAGTGCTAGAGAGATGCACAAAGAGTACCAAGAGACCCAGTACTAC. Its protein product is CSAREMHKEYQETQYY.

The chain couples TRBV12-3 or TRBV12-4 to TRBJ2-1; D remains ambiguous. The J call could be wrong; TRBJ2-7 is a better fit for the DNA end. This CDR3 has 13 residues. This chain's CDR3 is CASSFDNYNEQYF. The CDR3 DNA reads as TGTGCCAGCAGTTTCGACAACTACAATGAGCAGTACTTC.

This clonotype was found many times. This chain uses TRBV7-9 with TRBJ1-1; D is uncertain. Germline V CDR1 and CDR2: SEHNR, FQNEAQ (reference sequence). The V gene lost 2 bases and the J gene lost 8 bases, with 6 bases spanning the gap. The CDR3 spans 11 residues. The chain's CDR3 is CASSLSREAFF. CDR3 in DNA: TGTGCCAGCAGCTTATCCAGGGAAGCTTTCTTT. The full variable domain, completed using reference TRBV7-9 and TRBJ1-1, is DTGVSQNPRHKITKRGQNVTFRCDPISEHNRLYWYRQTLGQGPEFLTYFQNEAQLEKSRLLSDRFSAERPKGSFSTLEIQRTEQGDSAMYLCASSLSREAFFGQGTRLTVV.

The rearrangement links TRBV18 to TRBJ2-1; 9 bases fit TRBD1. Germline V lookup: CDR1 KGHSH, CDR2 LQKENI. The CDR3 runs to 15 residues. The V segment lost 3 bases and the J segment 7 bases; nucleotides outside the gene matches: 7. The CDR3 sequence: CASSPQGQGRNEQFF. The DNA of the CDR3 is TGTGCCAGCTCACCTCAAGGACAGGGGAGGAATGAGCAGTTCTTC.